One and the same sample provided the 32 T cell receptor beta chains below, sequenced in a study of OX40 agonist ivuxolimab in advanced cancers. Some clones are missing from TCRdb's copy, which holds only in-frame ones; the method was immunoSEQ multiplex PCR. The repertoire holds approximately 52,000 clones, with 65% to 85% as singletons. This specimen consisted of CD4+ or CD8+ T cells sorted from blood, obtained in a trial of the OX40 agonist ivuxolimab. Receptors were obtained from an adult with an advanced solid tumor such as melanoma, head and neck, liver or kidney cancer.

The chain links TRBV2 to TRBJ2-3; perhaps TRBD2 as D (5 bases). Germline V gene sequence: CDR1 SNHLY, CDR2 FYNNEI. Trimming took 7 bases from V and 4 from J, leaving 12 bases between them. This CDR3 has 13 residues. This chain's CDR3 is CASTGLPPDTQYF. For the CDR3, the DNA is TGTGCCAGCACTGGACTCCCTCCAGATACGCAGTATTTT.

For this clone: Sequence at one end of the junction differs from germline and may be a read error. The J gene is TRBJ1-2, the V gene TRBV14; D is ambiguous. This CDR3 is built from 18 residues. Germline CDR1 and CDR2: SGHDN and FVKESK. This chain's CDR3 is CASSQGTAGQVSTYGYTF. In nucleotides, the CDR3 is TGTGCCAGCAGTCAAGGAACGGCTGGGCAGGTCAGCACCTATGGCTACACCTTC.

This chain uses TRBV5-8 with TRBJ2-4, with a weak D call TRBD2 (6 bases). The CDR3 is made up of 15 amino acids. From germline, CDR1 is SGHTS and CDR2 YDEGEE. The ends were cut back, 4 bases at V and 6 bases at J, with 17 bases in the middle. CDR3 nucleotide sequence: TGTGCCAGCAGCCAGGAGACACGGCGGGGAAACATTCAGTACTTC. It translates to CASSQETRRGNIQYF.

This sequence joins TRBV9 and TRBJ2-3; D is perhaps TRBD1 or TRBD2 (6 bases each). Germline CDR1 is SGDLS and CDR2 is YYNGEE. Between the trimmed V and J ends, which lost 4 bases and 1 base, there was a span of 13 bases. The CDR3 is 15 amino acids. CDR3 amino acids: CASSKRGDGTDTQYF. The CDR3 DNA reads TGTGCCAGCAGCAAGAGGGGGGATGGCACAGATACGCAGTATTTT.

The chain combines TRBV6-5 with TRBJ1-2, with TRBD1 matching over 7 bases. Germline V lookup: CDR1 MNHEY, CDR2 SVGAGI. The CDR3 is 15 amino acids. Trimming removed 5 bases from V and 4 bases from J; junction bases left unmatched: 10. The CDR3 reads CASSNPSGGVYGYTF. CDR3 nucleotides: TGTGCCAGCAGTAACCCGTCAGGGGGGGTCTATGGCTACACCTTC.

In its sample, this clone was seen a few times. The gene calls are TRBV30 and TRBJ2-3; tentative D call: TRBD1 (5 bases). The CDR3 covers 13 residues. The V gene lost 3 bases and the J gene lost 6 bases, with 13 bases spanning the gap. Germline CDR1 GTSNPN, CDR2 SVGIG (reference sequence). Here the CDR3 reads CAWSAGSGDTQYF. CDR3 coding DNA: TGTGCCTGGAGCGCTGGTTCAGGGGATACGCAGTATTTT.

The V and J genes are TRBV5-1 and TRBJ2-1; D remains unclear. CDR3 size: 14 residues. Trimming took 2 bases from V and 1 from J, leaving 7 bases between them. In germline, CDR1 is SGHRS, CDR2 YFSETQ. The CDR3 DNA reads as TGCGCCAGCAGCTTAGACACGTCCTACAATGAGCAGTTCTTC. Translating gives CASSLDTSYNEQFF.

Written as DNA, the CDR3 is TGTGCCAGCCGTCGGGGGCGGAATAGTGAAAAACTGTTTTTT. It specifies CASRRGRNSEKLFF. The chain employs TRBV6-6 and TRBJ1-4; the D gene is possibly TRBD1 (6 bases). CDR1 is MNHNY, CDR2 SVGAGI, per germline (reference sequence). The length of the CDR3 is 14 residues. With 8 bases removed from V and 7 bases from J, the gap between germline ends came to 17 bases.

Notes on this clone: The identical CDR3 is also encoded by other nucleotide sequences in the sample. The rearrangement uses TRBV30 and TRBJ1-1; 9 bases align to TRBD1. The germline CDR1 and CDR2 sequences are GTSNPN and SVGIG (reference sequence). V lost 3 bases to trimming and J lost 3 bases; unmatched junction nucleotides: 5. This CDR3 is built from 14 residues. Here the CDR3 DNA reads TGTGCCTGGAGCAGGACAGGGGTTCACACTGAAGCTTTCTTT. Residues: CAWSRTGVHTEAFF.

The chain uses TRBV7-2 and TRBJ1-4; D unresolved. With 3 bases removed from V and 7 bases from J, the gap between germline ends came to 9 bases. The germline gives CDR1 SGHTA, CDR2 FQGNSA. The length of the CDR3 is 13 residues. The CDR3 here is CASSFGWTEKLFF. In DNA form, the CDR3 reads TGTGCCAGCAGCTTCGGGTGGACTGAAAAACTGTTTTTT.

CDR3 bases: TGTGCCAGCAGTGTAAGGGGCCAGCTAAACACTGAAGCTTTCTTT. This codes for CASSVRGQLNTEAFF. The chain carries TRBV2 and TRBJ1-1; possible D gene TRBD1, 5 bases. CDR3 length: 15 amino acids. Germline loops: CDR1 SNHLY, CDR2 FYNNEI. The V end lost 4 bases, the J end lost 2 bases, and 14 bases lay between the germline ends.

J is TRBJ2-3 and V is TRBV27, with TRBD2 matching 7 bases. V was pared by 2 bases and J by 2 bases, with 16 bases of the junction left unmatched. This CDR3 has 19 residues. Germline V gene lookup returns CDR1 MNHEY and CDR2 SMNVEV (reference sequence). The CDR3 bases are TGTGCCAGCAGTTTAAGGGCCCCCCACGGGGGGACCTCCACAGATACGCAGTATTTT. Amino acid sequence: CASSLRAPHGGTSTDTQYF.

This clone has only a few counts. The CDR3 coding sequence is TGTGCCAGCAGTTCCCCGGGGGGCACAGATACGCAGTATTTT. Its translation: CASSSPGGTDTQYF. This chain links TRBV27 with TRBJ2-3, with a possible D match to TRBD2 (6 bases). The V end was cut by 4 bases, the J end by 1 base, with 9 bases between. The CDR3 totals 14 residues. Germline V lookup: CDR1 MNHEY, CDR2 SMNVEV (reference sequence).

The chain links TRBV7-9 to TRBJ1-3; no reliable D call. CDR1 SEHNR and CDR2 FQNEAQ come from the germline V gene (reference sequence). Trimming stripped 2 bases from V and 8 bases from J, with 7 bases between. The CDR3 contains 12 residues. The CDR3 nucleotides read TGTGCCAGCAGCTTACAAAGGGACACCATATATTTT. Its translation is CASSLQRDTIYF.

The chain carries TRBV7-2 and TRBJ2-6, with a possible D match to TRBD2 (5 bases). Trimming took 5 bases from V and 3 from J, leaving 11 bases between them. Germline loops: CDR1 SGHTA, CDR2 FQGNSA. The length of the CDR3 is 15 residues. CDR3 sequence (DNA): TGTGCCAGCAGCCCCTCGGGGTTTGGGGCCAACGTCCTGACTTTC. Its protein is CASSPSGFGANVLTF.

This rearrangement joins TRBV7-2 to TRBJ2-2, with D perhaps matching TRBD1 (6 bases). Germline CDR1 and CDR2: SGHTA and FQGNSA. V was shortened by 10 bases and J by 3 bases, with 21 bases between the two germline ends. The length of the CDR3 is 16 residues. CDR3 sequence reads: CATPRGRQAYTGELFF. The CDR3 DNA follows: TGTGCCACCCCTCGGGGACGACAGGCCTACACCGGGGAGCTGTTTTTT.

The chain has TRBV2 and TRBJ2-1; 15 bases are a match to TRBD2. The CDR3 is made up of 14 amino acids. The germline CDR1 and CDR2 sequences are SNHLY and FYNNEI. The junction had 5 bases not matched to a gene; V was cut back by 4 bases and J by 13 bases. Written as DNA, the CDR3 is TGTGCCAGCAGTGTGGGACTAGCGGGGGGACCTCAGTTCTTC. It is translated as CASSVGLAGGPQFF.

The chain has TRBV18 and TRBJ1-4; D is unclear. The CDR3 has 14 residues. The V end lost 3 bases, the J end lost 7 bases, and 12 bases lay between the germline ends. Germline V gene sequence: CDR1 KGHSH, CDR2 LQKENI. The CDR3 DNA is TGTGCCAGCTCACCTCCTACGATAGGTGAAAAACTGTTTTTT. Protein product: CASSPPTIGEKLFF.

The V call is TRBV27, the J call TRBJ1-4, with 8 bases that match TRBD1. After removal of 6 bases from V and 3 bases from J, the junction contained 6 bases not matched to a gene. CDR3 size: 15 residues. Germline-derived CDR1 and CDR2 are MNHEY and SMNVEV (reference sequence). The CDR3 region has the DNA TGTGCCAGCAGGCGAGCGGGACAGGCTAATGAAAAACTGTTTTTT. It specifies CASRRAGQANEKLFF.

The sample holds a few counts of this clone. Other nucleotide sequences in the sample specify the same CDR3. The V and J genes are TRBV15 and TRBJ2-7; D gene unclear. Trimming shortened V by 5 bases and J by 2 bases, and 13 bases separated the two germline ends. The CDR3 runs 14 residues. The V gene's germline CDR1 is LNHNV and CDR2 YYDKDF (reference sequence). CDR3 DNA: TGTGCCACCAGCCGACTTATCCTGCCCTACGAGCAGTACTTC. Encoded protein: CATSRLILPYEQYF.

CDR3 sequence (DNA): TGTGCCAGCAGCCCACAGACAGGGGGATCTGAGCAGTTCTTC. Amino acids: CASSPQTGGSEQFF. The rearrangement joins TRBV2 to TRBJ2-1, with TRBD1 matching over 9 bases. This CDR3 is 14 amino acids long. The germline gives CDR1 SNHLY, CDR2 FYNNEI. V was pared by 6 bases and J by 9 bases, with 9 bases of the junction left unmatched. The variable domain in full, completed from reference TRBV2 and TRBJ2-1, reads EPEVTQTPSHQVTQMGQEVILRCVPISNHLYFYWYRQILGQKVEFLVSFYNNEISEKSEIFDDQFSVERPDGSNFTLKIRSTKLEDSAMYFCASSPQTGGSEQFFGPGTRLTVL.

Only one count was recorded for this clone. The V and J genes are TRBV18 and TRBJ1-5; tentatively, D is TRBD1 (6 bases). Between the trimmed V and J ends, which lost 2 bases and 1 base, there was a span of 6 bases. The CDR3 runs to 14 residues. Germline values: CDR1 KGHSH, CDR2 LQKENI. CDR3 sequence: CASSPDRSNQPQHF. The CDR3, as DNA: TGTGCCAGCTCACCAGACAGGAGCAATCAGCCCCAGCATTTT. Together with reference TRBV18 and TRBJ1-5, the CDR3 gives the full variable domain: NAGVMQNPRHLVRRRGQEARLRCSPMKGHSHVYWYRQLPEEGLKFMVYLQKENIIDESGMPKERFSAEFPKEGPSILRIQQVVRGDSAAYFCASSPDRSNQPQHFGDGTRLSIL.

This clone was counted a few times. The V call is TRBV15, the J call TRBJ2-5, with a possible D match to TRBD2 (6 bases). V was pared by 3 bases and J by 2 bases, with 16 bases between. CDR1 and CDR2 (germline): LNHNV, YYDKDF (reference sequence). This CDR3 has 16 amino acids. The CDR3 coding sequence is TGTGCCACCAGCAGGACTAGGGGTCTTCCACAAGAGACCCAGTACTTC. Translated, it gives CATSRTRGLPQETQYF.

The rearrangement links TRBV6-5 to TRBJ2-7, with D perhaps matching TRBD1 (5 bases). Germline values: CDR1 MNHEY, CDR2 SVGAGI. This CDR3 has 12 residues. V gave up 6 bases and J gave up 4 bases, with 10 bases separating them. This chain's CDR3 is CASSLQGYEQYF. Written as DNA, the CDR3 is TGTGCCAGCAGCCTCCAGGGATACGAGCAGTACTTC.

The chain uses TRBV29-1 and TRBJ1-1, with 8 bases aligning to TRBD1. The CDR3 consists of 13 residues. CDR1 is SQVTM, CDR2 ANQGSEA, per germline. Losses at the gene ends were 8 bases for V and 3 bases for J; bases not matched to a gene: 8. The CDR3 nucleotides are TGCAGCACACAGACAGGGGTCTACACTGAAGCTTTCTTT. This gives the protein CSTQTGVYTEAFF.

This clone was detected a few times. The J gene is TRBJ1-3, the V gene TRBV19; no definite D call. Trimming took off 2 bases at V and 4 bases at J, with 21 bases between the two ends. Germline CDR1 and CDR2: LNHDA and SQIVND (reference sequence). The CDR3 sequence is 18 residues long. As DNA, the CDR3 is TGTGCCAGTAGTATAATGGCATTTGGGGTCGACCGAGGAAACACCATATATTTT. Protein sequence: CASSIMAFGVDRGNTIYF. Variable domain in full (rest from reference TRBV19 and TRBJ1-3): DGGITQSPKYLFRKEGQNVTLSCEQNLNHDAMYWYRQDPGQGLRLIYYSQIVNDFQKGDIAEGYSVSREKKESFPLTVTSAQKNPTAFYLCASSIMAFGVDRGNTIYFGEGSWLTVV.

V is TRBV7-2 and J is TRBJ2-1; D is perhaps TRBD1 or TRBD2 (7 bases each). V lost 5 bases to trimming and J lost 9 bases, with 17 bases between them. The germline CDR1 and CDR2 sequences are SGHTA and FQGNSA. This CDR3 is built from 14 residues. This CDR3 reads CASSGQGGWLEQFF. CDR3 DNA sequence: TGTGCCAGCAGCGGGCAGGGGGGGTGGCTTGAGCAGTTCTTC.

The genes are TRBV7-2 and TRBJ2-5; TRBD1 matches at 8 bases. The germline gives CDR1 SGHTA, CDR2 FQGNSA. The CDR3 contains 13 residues. The J segment lost 5 bases and the V segment lost 5 bases, leaving 4 bases of the junction unmatched. The CDR3 sequence: CASSPGQGETQYF. The CDR3 DNA is TGTGCCAGCAGCCCCGGACAGGGTGAGACCCAGTACTTC.

The CDR3 nucleotides read TGTGCCAGCAGCCTCGGGCTCGGGGAGCAGTACTTC. This translates into CASSLGLGEQYF. The chain combines TRBV9 with TRBJ2-7; D gene unclear. The CDR3 loop spans 12 amino acids. The germline gives CDR1 SGDLS, CDR2 YYNGEE. Trimming pared 4 bases from V and 7 bases from J, leaving 12 bases between.

The chain carries TRBV4-2 and TRBJ2-5; 13 bases align to TRBD2. There are 18 residues in the CDR3. Germline CDR1 is LGHNA and CDR2 is YNFKEQ. V lost 1 base and J lost 5; bases outside the gene matches: 10. CDR3 in amino acids: CASSQVVTSGGALETQYF. CDR3 bases: TGTGCCAGCAGCCAAGTTGTCACTAGCGGGGGGGCGTTGGAGACCCAGTACTTC.

This sequence joins TRBV19 and TRBJ2-2, with D perhaps matching TRBD2 (6 bases). The CDR3 runs to 13 residues. CDR1 and CDR2 from the germline V gene are LNHDA and SQIVND (reference sequence). The V gene lost 6 bases and the J gene lost 7 bases, with 12 bases spanning the gap. In nucleotides, the CDR3 is TGTGCCAGTAGGACCCTGGGGGGCGGGGAGCTGTTTTTT. This codes for CASRTLGGGELFF.

This chain uses TRBV6-5 with TRBJ2-2; D perhaps matches TRBD1 (6 bases). Germline CDR1 and CDR2: MNHEY and SVGAGI. This CDR3 comprises 14 residues. V lost 4 bases to trimming and J lost 7 bases, with 13 bases between them. This CDR3 is CASSSHRAVGELFF. The CDR3 bases are TGTGCCAGCAGTTCCCACAGGGCGGTCGGGGAGCTGTTTTTT.